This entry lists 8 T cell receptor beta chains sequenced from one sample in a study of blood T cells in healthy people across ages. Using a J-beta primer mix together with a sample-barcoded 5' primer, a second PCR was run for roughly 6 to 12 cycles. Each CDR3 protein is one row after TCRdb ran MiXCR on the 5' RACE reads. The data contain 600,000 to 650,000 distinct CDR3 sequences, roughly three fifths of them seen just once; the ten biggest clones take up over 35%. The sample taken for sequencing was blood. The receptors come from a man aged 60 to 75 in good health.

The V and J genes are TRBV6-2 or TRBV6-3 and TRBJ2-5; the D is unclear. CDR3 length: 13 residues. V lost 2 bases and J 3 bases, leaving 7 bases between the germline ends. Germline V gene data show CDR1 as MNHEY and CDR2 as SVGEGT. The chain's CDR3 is CASSYGFEETQYF. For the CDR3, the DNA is TGTGCCAGCAGTTACGGGTTCGAAGAGACCCAGTACTTC.

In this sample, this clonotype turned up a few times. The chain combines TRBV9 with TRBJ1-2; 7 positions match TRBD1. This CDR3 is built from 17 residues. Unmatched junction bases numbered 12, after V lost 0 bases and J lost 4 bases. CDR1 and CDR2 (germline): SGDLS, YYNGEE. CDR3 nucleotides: TGTGCCAGCAGCGTAGGATCTCATGGGACAGATATCTATGGCTACACCTTC. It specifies CASSVGSHGTDIYGYTF. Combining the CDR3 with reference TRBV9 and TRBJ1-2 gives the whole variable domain DSGVTQTPKHLITATGQRVTLRCSPRSGDLSVYWYQQSLDQGLQFLIQYYNGEERAKGNILERFSAQQFPDLHSELNLSSLELGDSALYFCASSVGSHGTDIYGYTFGSGTRLTVV.

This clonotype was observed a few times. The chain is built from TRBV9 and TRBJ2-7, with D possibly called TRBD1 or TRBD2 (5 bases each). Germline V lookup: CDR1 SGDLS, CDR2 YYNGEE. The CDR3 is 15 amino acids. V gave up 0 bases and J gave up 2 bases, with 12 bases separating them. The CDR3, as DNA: TGTGCCAGCAGCGTAGCTACTTCGGGACCCTACGAGCAGTACTTC. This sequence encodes CASSVATSGPYEQYF.

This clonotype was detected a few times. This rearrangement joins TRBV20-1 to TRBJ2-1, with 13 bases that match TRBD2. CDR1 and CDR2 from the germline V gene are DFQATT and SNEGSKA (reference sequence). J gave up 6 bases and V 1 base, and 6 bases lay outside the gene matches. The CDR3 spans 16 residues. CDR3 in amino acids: CSARGQLAGGLNEQFF. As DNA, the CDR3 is TGCAGTGCTAGAGGCCAACTAGCGGGGGGGCTCAATGAGCAGTTCTTC.

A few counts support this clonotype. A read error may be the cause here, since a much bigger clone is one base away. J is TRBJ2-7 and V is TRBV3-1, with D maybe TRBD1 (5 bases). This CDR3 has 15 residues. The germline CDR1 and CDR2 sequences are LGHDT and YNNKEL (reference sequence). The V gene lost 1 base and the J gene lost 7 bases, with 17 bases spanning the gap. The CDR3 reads CASSQADLTVNEQYF. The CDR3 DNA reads TGTGCCAGCAGCCAAGCTGATCTGACAGTGAATGAGCAGTACTTC.

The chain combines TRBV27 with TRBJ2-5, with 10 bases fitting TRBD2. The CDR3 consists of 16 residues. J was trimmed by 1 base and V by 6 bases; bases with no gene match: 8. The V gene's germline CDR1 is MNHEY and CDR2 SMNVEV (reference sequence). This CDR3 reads CASSLKAGGIQETQYF. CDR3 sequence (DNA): TGTGCCAGCAGCCTTAAAGCGGGGGGGATCCAAGAGACCCAGTACTTC.

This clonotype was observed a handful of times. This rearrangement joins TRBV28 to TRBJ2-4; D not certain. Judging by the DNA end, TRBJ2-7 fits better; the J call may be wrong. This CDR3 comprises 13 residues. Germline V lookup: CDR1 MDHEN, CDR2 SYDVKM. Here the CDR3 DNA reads TGTGCCAGCAGTTTGGACCAAATCTACGAGCAGTACTTC. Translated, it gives CASSLDQIYEQYF.

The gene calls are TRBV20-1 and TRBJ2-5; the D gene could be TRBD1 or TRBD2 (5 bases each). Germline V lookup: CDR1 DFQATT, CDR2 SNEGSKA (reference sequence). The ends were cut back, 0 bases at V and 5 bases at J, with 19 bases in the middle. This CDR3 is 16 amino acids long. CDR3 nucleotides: TGCAGTGCTAGAGACGATGGGGGACCTCAGCCGGAGACCCAGTACTTC. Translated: CSARDDGGPQPETQYF.